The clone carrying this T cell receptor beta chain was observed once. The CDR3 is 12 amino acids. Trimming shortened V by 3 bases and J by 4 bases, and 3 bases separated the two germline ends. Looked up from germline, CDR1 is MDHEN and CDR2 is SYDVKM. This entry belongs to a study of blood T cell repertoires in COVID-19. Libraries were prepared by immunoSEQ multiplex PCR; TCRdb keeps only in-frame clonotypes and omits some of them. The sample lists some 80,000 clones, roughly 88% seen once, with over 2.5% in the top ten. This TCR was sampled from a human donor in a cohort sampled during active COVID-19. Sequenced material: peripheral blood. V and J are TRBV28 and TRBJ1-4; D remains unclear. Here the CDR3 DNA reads TGTGCCAGCAGTTTGAGTAATGAAAAACTGTTTTTT. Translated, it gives CASSLSNEKLFF.